The 16 T cell receptor beta chains listed next were all sequenced from one sample in a study of cytomegalovirus exposure and HLA in healthy donors. TCRdb keeps only in-frame clones here, not all; method: immunoSEQ multiplex PCR. The sample lists 130,000 to 150,000 clones; 88% were seen once. The sequencing sample was made of PBMCs. These TCRs come from a young woman in good health and CMV-seropositive.

The rearrangement uses TRBV10-2 and TRBJ2-7; 8 positions match TRBD2. CDR1 is WSHSY and CDR2 is SAAADI in the germline V gene. V was clipped by 8 bases and J by 3 bases; unmatched bases: 15. The CDR3 is made up of 16 amino acids. Here the CDR3 reads CASGFIAGLGVYEQYF. CDR3 DNA sequence: TGCGCCAGCGGTTTTATAGCGGGACTAGGCGTCTACGAGCAGTACTTC.

V is TRBV18 and J is TRBJ1-1, with D perhaps TRBD1 (6 bases). The ends were cut back, 6 bases at V and 5 bases at J, with 13 bases in the middle. This CDR3 has 13 residues. CDR1 is KGHSH, CDR2 LQKENI, per germline. The CDR3 coding sequence is TGTGCCAGCTCGGGGGCCCTCGGGACTGAAGCTTTCTTT. Encoded protein: CASSGALGTEAFF.

The chain combines TRBV7-9 with TRBJ2-1; TRBD2 agrees at 12 bases. V was pared by 0 bases and J by 10 bases, with 13 bases of the junction left unmatched. This CDR3 region has 18 residues. Germline V gives CDR1 SEHNR, CDR2 FQNEAQ (reference sequence). The CDR3 spells CASSLATSGGLRTPEQFF. The CDR3 region has the DNA TGTGCCAGCAGCTTAGCAACTAGCGGGGGGCTTCGAACGCCGGAGCAGTTCTTC.

V usage is TRBV11-1 and J usage is TRBJ2-2, with 8 nucleotides matching TRBD2. Germline assignment: CDR1 SGHAT and CDR2 FQDESV (reference sequence). CDR3 length: 15 residues. V lost 1 base to trimming and J lost 5 bases; unmatched junction nucleotides: 3. CDR3 nucleotides: TGTGCCAGCAGCTTAGTACGGGGGGGAACCGGGGAGCTGTTTTTT. Translation: CASSLVRGGTGELFF.

This clone was counted a single time. The genes are TRBV7-3 and TRBJ2-2, with a possible D match to TRBD1 (5 bases). V was cut by 4 bases and J by 0 bases, with 6 bases left in between. The CDR3 is 14 residues long. CDR1 and CDR2 from the germline V gene are SGHTA and FQGTGA. The CDR3 protein is CASSWTPNTGELFF. In DNA, the CDR3 is TGTGCCAGCAGCTGGACACCGAACACCGGGGAGCTGTTTTTT.

The V gene is TRBV10-3, the J gene TRBJ2-7; perhaps TRBD1 as D (5 bases). Germline CDR1 reads ENHRY; CDR2 reads SYGVKD. V lost 2 bases to trimming and J lost 2 bases, with 10 bases between them. The CDR3 totals 14 residues. The CDR3: CAISELQDTYEQYF. The CDR3 nucleotides read TGTGCCATCAGTGAGCTACAGGACACCTACGAGCAGTACTTC.

In its sample, this clone was seen once. This chain uses TRBV19 with TRBJ1-1, with no clear D. V was cut by 3 bases and J by 8 bases, with 16 bases left in between. CDR1 and CDR2 from the germline V gene are LNHDA and SQIVND (reference sequence). The CDR3 is made up of 14 amino acids. The CDR3 nucleotides are TGTGCCAGTAGTATCAGTCCGAGTAGGAGAGAAGCTTTCTTT. Its protein product is CASSISPSRREAFF. Drawing the rest from reference TRBV19 and TRBJ1-1, the complete variable domain is DGGITQSPKYLFRKEGQNVTLSCEQNLNHDAMYWYRQDPGQGLRLIYYSQIVNDFQKGDIAEGYSVSREKKESFPLTVTSAQKNPTAFYLCASSISPSRREAFFGQGTRLTVV.

The chain couples TRBV6-5 to TRBJ2-2; weak D call: TRBD1 (6 bases). The ends were cut back, 10 bases at V and 6 bases at J, with 21 bases in the middle. From germline, CDR1 is MNHEY and CDR2 SVGAGI. There are 15 residues in the CDR3. Here the CDR3 reads CATILTGGSAGELFF. In DNA, the CDR3 is TGTGCCACCATTTTGACAGGTGGATCCGCCGGGGAGCTGTTTTTT.

The genes are TRBV4-1 and TRBJ1-5, with unresolved D. Between the trimmed V and J ends, which lost 2 bases and 7 bases, there was a span of 6 bases. The CDR3 is 12 residues long. Looked up from germline, CDR1 is MGHRA and CDR2 is YSYEKL. The CDR3 reads CASSQPGQPQHF. CDR3 coding DNA: TGCGCCAGCAGCCAACCAGGCCAGCCCCAGCATTTT.

This clone was seen only once. The chain joins TRBV30 to TRBJ1-5; D is possibly TRBD1 (6 bases). Germline lookup yields CDR1 GTSNPN and CDR2 SVGIG (reference sequence). V dropped 0 bases and J dropped 7 bases, with 13 bases sitting between them. The length of the CDR3 is 14 residues. CDR3 in amino acids: CAWSVQGLGQPQHF. Written as DNA, the CDR3 is TGTGCCTGGAGTGTTCAGGGGTTGGGACAGCCCCAGCATTTT.

This clone was observed a few times. The chain carries TRBV18 and TRBJ1-2, with TRBD1 matching over 7 bases. With 3 bases clipped from V and 2 bases from J, the junction kept 0 bases outside the gene matches. Germline-derived CDR1 and CDR2 are KGHSH and LQKENI. The CDR3 runs 13 residues. The DNA for the CDR3 is TGTGCCAGCTCACCGGGACAGAACTATGGCTACACCTTC. Protein product: CASSPGQNYGYTF.

This clone is a singleton in its sample. This chain joins TRBV5-4 and TRBJ2-2; D is unclear. The CDR3 length is 17 residues. V dropped 0 bases and J dropped 2 bases, with 14 bases sitting between them. CDR1 is SGHNT and CDR2 is YYREEE in the germline V gene (reference sequence). The CDR3 nucleotides read TGTGCCAGCAGCTTGGGGTTCGGCGACACCAACACCGGGGAGCTGTTTTTT. It encodes CASSLGFGDTNTGELFF.

V usage is TRBV5-6 and J usage is TRBJ2-2, with D possibly matching TRBD2 (5 bases). The germline V gene encodes CDR1 SGHDT and CDR2 YYEEEE. This CDR3 is built from 17 residues. With 1 base removed from V and 2 bases from J, the gap between germline ends came to 15 bases. CDR3 in amino acids: CASSLKLSGFNTGELFF. DNA of the CDR3: TGTGCCAGCAGCTTGAAGTTGTCGGGGTTCAACACCGGGGAGCTGTTTTTT.

V usage is TRBV7-8 and J usage is TRBJ2-7; D not resolved. CDR3 length: 14 amino acids. CDR1 and CDR2 (germline): SGHVS, FQNEAQ. Trimming removed 1 base at V and 3 bases at J, with 10 bases between. CDR3 loop: CASSLGPEVYEQYF. As DNA, the CDR3 is TGTGCCAGCAGCTTAGGTCCCGAGGTCTACGAGCAGTACTTC.

This clone was counted only a few times. The rearrangement links TRBV25-1 to TRBJ2-2; a possible D gene is TRBD1 (6 bases). Germline CDR1 is MGHDK and CDR2 is SYGVNS. The V and J ends lost 5 bases and 5 bases respectively, with 12 bases between them. The CDR3 is 14 amino acids. DNA of the CDR3: TGTGCCAGCAGTTACGACAGGTTAACCGGGGAGCTGTTTTTT. Protein sequence: CASSYDRLTGELFF.

This chain joins TRBV5-1 and TRBJ1-1; perhaps TRBD1 as D (6 bases). The germline V gene has CDR1 SGHRS and CDR2 YFSETQ. The CDR3 is 15 amino acids. Trimming took off 5 bases at V and 0 bases at J, with 14 bases between the two ends. The CDR3 is CASSPERTVNTEAFF. DNA of the CDR3: TGCGCCAGCAGTCCGGAAAGGACAGTGAACACTGAAGCTTTCTTT. Complete variable domain (other parts from reference TRBV5-1 and TRBJ1-1): KAGVTQTPRYLIKTRGQQVTLSCSPISGHRSVSWYQQTPGQGLQFLFEYFSETQRNKGNFPGRFSGRQFSNSRSEMNVSTLELGDSALYLCASSPERTVNTEAFFGQGTRLTVV.